Below, one T cell receptor (beta chain) is given with its context. This record comes from a study of blood T cell repertoires in COVID-19. Study-level background: Sites across the United States, Italy and Spain contributed samples from acute and convalescent COVID-19. The analysed material was cDNA or gDNA that came from T cells, B-cell-depleted T cells, or PBMCs.

TCRdb keeps only in-frame clones here, not all; method: immunoSEQ multiplex PCR. In the table there are 110,000 to 150,000 clones, about four fifths of which are singletons. The source of this sequence is a man aged 65 to 79 who had recovered from COVID-19. What was sequenced was peripheral blood.

For the CDR3, the DNA is TGTGCCAGCAGCCAAGTCCCACTAGCGGGCACAGATACGCAGTATTTT. Residues: CASSQVPLAGTDTQYF. This chain links TRBV3-1 (or the pseudogene TRBV3-2) with TRBJ2-3, with 8 bases lining up with TRBD2. Germline lookup yields CDR1 LGHDT and CDR2 YNNKEL (reference sequence). This CDR3 has 16 residues. The junction had 4 bases not matched to a gene; V was cut back by 1 base and J by 1 base.